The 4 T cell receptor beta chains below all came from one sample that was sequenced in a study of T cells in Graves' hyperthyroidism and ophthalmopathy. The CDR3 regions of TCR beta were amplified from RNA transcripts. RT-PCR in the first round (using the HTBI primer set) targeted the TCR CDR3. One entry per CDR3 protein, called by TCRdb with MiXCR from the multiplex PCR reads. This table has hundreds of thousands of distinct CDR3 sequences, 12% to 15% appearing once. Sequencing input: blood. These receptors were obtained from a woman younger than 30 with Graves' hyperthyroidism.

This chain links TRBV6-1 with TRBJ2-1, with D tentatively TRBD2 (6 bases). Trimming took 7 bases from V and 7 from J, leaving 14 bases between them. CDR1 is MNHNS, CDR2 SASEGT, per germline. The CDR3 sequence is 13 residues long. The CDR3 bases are TGTGCCAGCAAAATAGCGGAGAGTAATGAGCAGTTCTTC. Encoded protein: CASKIAESNEQFF.

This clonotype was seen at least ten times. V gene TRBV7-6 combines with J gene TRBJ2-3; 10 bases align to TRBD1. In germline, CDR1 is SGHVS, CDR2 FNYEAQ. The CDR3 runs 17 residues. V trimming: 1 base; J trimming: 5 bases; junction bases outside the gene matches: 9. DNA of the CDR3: TGTGCCAGCAGCTTAGGGACAGGGGGAGGCTTCCGAGATACGCAGTATTTT. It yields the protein CASSLGTGGGFRDTQYF.

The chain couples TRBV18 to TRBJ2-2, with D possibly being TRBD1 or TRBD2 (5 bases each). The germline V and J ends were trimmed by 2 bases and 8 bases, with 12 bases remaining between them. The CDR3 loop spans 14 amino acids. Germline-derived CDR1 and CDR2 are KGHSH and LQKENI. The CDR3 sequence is CASSPTPGTGELFF. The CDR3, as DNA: TGTGCCAGCTCACCAACTCCGGGGACGGGGGAGCTGTTTTTT. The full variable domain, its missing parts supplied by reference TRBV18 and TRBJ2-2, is NAGVMQNPRHLVRRRGQEARLRCSPMKGHSHVYWYRQLPEEGLKFMVYLQKENIIDESGMPKERFSAEFPKEGPSILRIQQVVRGDSAAYFCASSPTPGTGELFFGEGSRLTVL.

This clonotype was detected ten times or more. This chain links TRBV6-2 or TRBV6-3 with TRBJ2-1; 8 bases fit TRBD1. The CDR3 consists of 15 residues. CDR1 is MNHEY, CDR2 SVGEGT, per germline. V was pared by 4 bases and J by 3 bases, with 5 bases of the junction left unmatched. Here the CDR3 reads CASSSQDRDYNEQFF. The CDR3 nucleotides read TGTGCCAGCAGTTCCCAGGACAGGGACTACAATGAGCAGTTCTTC.